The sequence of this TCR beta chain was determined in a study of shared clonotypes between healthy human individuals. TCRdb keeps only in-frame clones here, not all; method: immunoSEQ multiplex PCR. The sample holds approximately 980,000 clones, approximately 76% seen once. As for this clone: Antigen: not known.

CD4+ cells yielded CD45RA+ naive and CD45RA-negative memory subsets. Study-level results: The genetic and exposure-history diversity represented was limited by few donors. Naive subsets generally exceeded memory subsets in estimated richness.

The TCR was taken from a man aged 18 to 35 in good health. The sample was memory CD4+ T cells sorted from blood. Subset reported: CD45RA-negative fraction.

CDR3 nucleotide sequence: TGTGCCAGTATAAGCAGCGCCTATAATTCACCCCTCCACTTT. Translating gives CASISSAYNSPLHF. This sequence joins TRBV19 and TRBJ1-6; D remains unclear. V lost 7 bases and J lost 2, with 9 bases in between. Germline CDR1 is LNHDA and CDR2 is SQIVND (reference sequence). This CDR3 is 14 amino acids long.